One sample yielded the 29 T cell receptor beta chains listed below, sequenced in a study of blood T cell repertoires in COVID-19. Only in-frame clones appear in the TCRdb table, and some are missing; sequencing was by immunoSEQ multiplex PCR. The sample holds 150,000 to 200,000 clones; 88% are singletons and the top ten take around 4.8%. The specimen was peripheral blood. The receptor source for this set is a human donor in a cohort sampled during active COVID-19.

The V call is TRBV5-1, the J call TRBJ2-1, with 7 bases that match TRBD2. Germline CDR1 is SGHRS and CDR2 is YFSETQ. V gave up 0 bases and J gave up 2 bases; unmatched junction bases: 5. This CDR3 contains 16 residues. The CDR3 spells CASSLARAGAYNEQFF. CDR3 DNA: TGCGCCAGCAGCTTGGCCCGGGCGGGGGCCTACAATGAGCAGTTCTTC.

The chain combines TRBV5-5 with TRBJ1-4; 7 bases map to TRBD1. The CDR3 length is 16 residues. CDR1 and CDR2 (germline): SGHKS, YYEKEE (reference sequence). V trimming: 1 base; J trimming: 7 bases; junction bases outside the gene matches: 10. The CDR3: CASSLSAGGNFEKLFF. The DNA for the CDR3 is TGTGCCAGCAGCTTGAGTGCAGGGGGTAATTTTGAAAAACTGTTTTTT.

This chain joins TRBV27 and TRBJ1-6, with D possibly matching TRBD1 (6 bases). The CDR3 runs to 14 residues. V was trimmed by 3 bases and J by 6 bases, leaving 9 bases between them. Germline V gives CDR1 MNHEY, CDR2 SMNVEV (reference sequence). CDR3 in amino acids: CASSFWGRNSPLHF. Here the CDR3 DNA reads TGTGCCAGCAGTTTCTGGGGGCGTAATTCACCCCTCCACTTT.

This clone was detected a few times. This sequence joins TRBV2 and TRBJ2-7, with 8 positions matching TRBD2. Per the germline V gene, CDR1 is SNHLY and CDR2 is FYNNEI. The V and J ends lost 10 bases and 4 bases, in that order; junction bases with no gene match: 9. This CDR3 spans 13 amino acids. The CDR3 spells CAITGTSRYEQYF. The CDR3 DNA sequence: TGTGCCATCACCGGGACTAGTCGATACGAGCAGTACTTC.

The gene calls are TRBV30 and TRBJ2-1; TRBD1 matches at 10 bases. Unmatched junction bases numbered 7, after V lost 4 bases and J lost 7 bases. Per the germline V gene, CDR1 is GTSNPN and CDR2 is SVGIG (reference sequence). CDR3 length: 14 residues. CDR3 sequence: CAWMRGQGLNEQFF. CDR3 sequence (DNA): TGTGCCTGGATGAGGGGACAGGGGTTAAATGAGCAGTTCTTC.

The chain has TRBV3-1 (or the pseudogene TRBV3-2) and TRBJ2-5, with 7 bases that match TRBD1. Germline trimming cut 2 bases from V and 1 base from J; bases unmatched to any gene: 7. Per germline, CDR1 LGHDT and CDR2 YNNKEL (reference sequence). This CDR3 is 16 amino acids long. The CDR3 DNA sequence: TGTGCCAGCAGCCAATTGCCGACAGGGTCCCAAGAGACCCAGTACTTC. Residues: CASSQLPTGSQETQYF.

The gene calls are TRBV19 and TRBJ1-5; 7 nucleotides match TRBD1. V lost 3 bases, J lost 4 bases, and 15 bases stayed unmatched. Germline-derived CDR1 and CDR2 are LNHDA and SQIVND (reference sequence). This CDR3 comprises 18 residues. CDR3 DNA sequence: TGTGCCAGTAGTATGGACCCCGACCGGGACAGTCGTAATCAGCCCCAGCATTTT. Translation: CASSMDPDRDSRNQPQHF.

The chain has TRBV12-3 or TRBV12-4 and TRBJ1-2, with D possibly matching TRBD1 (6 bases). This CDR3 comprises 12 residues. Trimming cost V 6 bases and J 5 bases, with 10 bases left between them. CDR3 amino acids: CASRRTDYGYTF. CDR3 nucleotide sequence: TGTGCCAGCAGACGGACAGATTATGGCTACACCTTC.

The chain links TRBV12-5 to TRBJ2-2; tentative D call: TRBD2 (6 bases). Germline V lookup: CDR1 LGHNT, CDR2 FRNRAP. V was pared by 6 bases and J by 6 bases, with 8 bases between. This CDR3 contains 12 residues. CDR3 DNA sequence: TGTGCTAGTGGATGGGGGGCCGGGGAGCTGTTTTTT. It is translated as CASGWGAGELFF.

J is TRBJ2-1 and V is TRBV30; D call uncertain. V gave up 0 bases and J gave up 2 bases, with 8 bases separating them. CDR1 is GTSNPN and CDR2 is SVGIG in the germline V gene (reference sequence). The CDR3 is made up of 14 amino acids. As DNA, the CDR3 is TGTGCCTGGAGTGTAAGCGCAACCTACAATGAGCAGTTCTTC. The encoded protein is CAWSVSATYNEQFF. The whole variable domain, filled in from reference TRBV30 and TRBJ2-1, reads SQTIHQWPATLVQPVGSPLSLECTVEGTSNPNLYWYRQAAGRGLQLLFYSVGIGQISSEVPQNLSASRPQDRQFILSSKKLLLSDSGFYLCAWSVSATYNEQFFGPGTRLTVL.

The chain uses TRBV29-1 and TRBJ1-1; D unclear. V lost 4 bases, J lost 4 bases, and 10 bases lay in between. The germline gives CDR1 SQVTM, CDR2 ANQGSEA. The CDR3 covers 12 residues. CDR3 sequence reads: CSVVSGSTEAFF. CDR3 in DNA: TGCAGCGTTGTATCGGGGAGCACTGAAGCTTTCTTT.

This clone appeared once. This CDR3 is CASSRQMLNEQFF. CDR3 nucleotides: TGTGCCAGCAGCCGCCAGATGCTCAATGAGCAGTTCTTC. This chain links TRBV4-2 with TRBJ2-1; D not certain. Germline CDR1 and CDR2: LGHNA and YNFKEQ. The CDR3 runs to 13 residues. Between the trimmed V and J ends, which lost 4 bases and 6 bases, there was a span of 10 bases.

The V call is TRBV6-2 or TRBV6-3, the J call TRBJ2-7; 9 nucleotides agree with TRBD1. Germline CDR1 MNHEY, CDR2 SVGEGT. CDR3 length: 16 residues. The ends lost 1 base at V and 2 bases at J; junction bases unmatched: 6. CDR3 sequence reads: CASSYFPGQGPYEQYF. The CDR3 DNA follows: TGTGCCAGCAGTTACTTTCCGGGACAGGGCCCCTACGAGCAGTACTTC.

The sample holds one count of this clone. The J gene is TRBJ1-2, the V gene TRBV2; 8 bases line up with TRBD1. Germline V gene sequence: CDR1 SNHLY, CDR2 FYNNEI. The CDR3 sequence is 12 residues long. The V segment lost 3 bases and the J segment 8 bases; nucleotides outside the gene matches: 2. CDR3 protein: CASSEDRVGYTF. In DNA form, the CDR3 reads TGTGCCAGCAGTGAGGACAGGGTAGGCTACACCTTC.

In nucleotides, the CDR3 is TGTGCCAGCAGTTACTCTGGGACAGGGAGGCGCAATCAGCCCCAGCATTTT. As protein: CASSYSGTGRRNQPQHF. The J gene is TRBJ1-5, the V gene TRBV6-2 or TRBV6-3; TRBD1 matches 9 bases. Unmatched junction bases numbered 5, after V lost 0 bases and J lost 2 bases. Germline assignment: CDR1 MNHEY and CDR2 SVGEGT. The CDR3 length is 17 residues.

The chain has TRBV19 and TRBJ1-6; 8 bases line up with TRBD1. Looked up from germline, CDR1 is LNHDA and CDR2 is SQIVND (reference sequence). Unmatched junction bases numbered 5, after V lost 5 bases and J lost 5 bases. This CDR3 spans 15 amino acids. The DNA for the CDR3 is TGTGCCAGTAGTGCCAGGGACAGGAATAATTCACCCCTCCACTTT. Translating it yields CASSARDRNNSPLHF.

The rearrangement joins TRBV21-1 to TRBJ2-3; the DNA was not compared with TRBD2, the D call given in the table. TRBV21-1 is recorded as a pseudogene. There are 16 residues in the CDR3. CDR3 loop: CASSKRAGINRNTQYF. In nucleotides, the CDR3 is TGTGCCAGCAGCAAAAGGGCGGGGATCAACCGTAATACGCAGTATTTT.

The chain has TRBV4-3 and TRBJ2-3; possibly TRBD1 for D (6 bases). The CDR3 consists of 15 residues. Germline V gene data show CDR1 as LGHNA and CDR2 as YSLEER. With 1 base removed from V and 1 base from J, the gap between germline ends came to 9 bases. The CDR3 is CASSQGQVGTDTQYF. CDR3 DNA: TGCGCCAGCAGCCAAGGACAGGTGGGCACAGATACGCAGTATTTT.

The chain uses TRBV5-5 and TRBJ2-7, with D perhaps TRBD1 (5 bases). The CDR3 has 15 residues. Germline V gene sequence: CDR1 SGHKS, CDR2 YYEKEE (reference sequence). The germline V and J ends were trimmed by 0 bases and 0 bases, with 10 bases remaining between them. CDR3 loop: CASSLEVGASYEQYF. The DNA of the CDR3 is TGTGCCAGCAGCTTGGAGGTAGGGGCCTCCTACGAGCAGTACTTC.

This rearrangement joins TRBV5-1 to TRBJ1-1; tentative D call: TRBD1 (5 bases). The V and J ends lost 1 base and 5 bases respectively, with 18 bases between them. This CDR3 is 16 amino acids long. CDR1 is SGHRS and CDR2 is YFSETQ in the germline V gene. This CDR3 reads CASSLLQGRVWTEAFF. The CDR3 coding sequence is TGCGCCAGCAGCTTGTTGCAGGGAAGGGTATGGACTGAAGCTTTCTTT.

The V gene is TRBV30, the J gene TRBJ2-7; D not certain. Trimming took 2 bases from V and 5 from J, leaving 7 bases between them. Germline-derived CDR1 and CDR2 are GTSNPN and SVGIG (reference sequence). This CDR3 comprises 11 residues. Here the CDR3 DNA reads TGTGCCTGGAGTCAGATTGACGAGCAGTACTTC. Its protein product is CAWSQIDEQYF.

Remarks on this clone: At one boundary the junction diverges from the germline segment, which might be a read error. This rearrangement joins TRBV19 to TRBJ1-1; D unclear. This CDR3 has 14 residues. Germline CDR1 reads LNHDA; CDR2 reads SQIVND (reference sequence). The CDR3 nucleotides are TGTGCCAGTAGAATAGGAGGCGCGCACACTGAAGCTTTCTTT. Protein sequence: CASRIGGAHTEAFF.

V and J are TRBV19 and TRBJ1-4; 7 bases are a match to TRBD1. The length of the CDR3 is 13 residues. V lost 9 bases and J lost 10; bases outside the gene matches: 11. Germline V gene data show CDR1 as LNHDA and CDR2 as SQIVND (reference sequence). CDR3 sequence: CASSPDRARKLFF. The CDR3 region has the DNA TGTGCCAGCTCCCCCGACAGGGCAAGAAAACTGTTTTTT. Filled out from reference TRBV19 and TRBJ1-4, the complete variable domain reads DGGITQSPKYLFRKEGQNVTLSCEQNLNHDAMYWYRQDPGQGLRLIYYSQIVNDFQKGDIAEGYSVSREKKESFPLTVTSAQKNPTAFYLCASSPDRARKLFFGSGTQLSVL.

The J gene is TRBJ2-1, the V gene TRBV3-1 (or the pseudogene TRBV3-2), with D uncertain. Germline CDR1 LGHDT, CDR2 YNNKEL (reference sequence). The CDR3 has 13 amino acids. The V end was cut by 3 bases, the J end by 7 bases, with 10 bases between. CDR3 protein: CASSQLVENEQFF. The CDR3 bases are TGTGCCAGCAGCCAGCTAGTGGAGAATGAGCAGTTCTTC.

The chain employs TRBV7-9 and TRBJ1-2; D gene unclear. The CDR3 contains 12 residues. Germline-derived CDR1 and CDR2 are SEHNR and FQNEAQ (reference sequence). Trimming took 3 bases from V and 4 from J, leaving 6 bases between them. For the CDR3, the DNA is TGTGCCAGCAGCTTGGGCGTCTATGGCTACACCTTC. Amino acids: CASSLGVYGYTF. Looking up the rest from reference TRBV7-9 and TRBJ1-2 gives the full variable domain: DTGVSQNPRHKITKRGQNVTFRCDPISEHNRLYWYRQTLGQGPEFLTYFQNEAQLEKSRLLSDRFSAERPKGSFSTLEIQRTEQGDSAMYLCASSLGVYGYTFGSGTRLTVV.

DNA of the CDR3: TGTGCCAGCAGCGCCGACAGGGACTCCTACAATGAGCAGTTCTTC. Translated: CASSADRDSYNEQFF. The chain recombines TRBV7-2 with TRBJ2-1; 7 nucleotides line up with TRBD1. With 5 bases clipped from V and 0 bases from J, the junction kept 4 bases outside the gene matches. The CDR3 spans 15 residues. Germline V CDR1 and CDR2: SGHTA, FQGNSA.

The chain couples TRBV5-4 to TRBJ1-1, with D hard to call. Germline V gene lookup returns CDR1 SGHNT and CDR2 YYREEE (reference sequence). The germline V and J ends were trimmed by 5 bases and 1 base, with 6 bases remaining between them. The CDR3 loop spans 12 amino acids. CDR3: CASSPENTEAFF. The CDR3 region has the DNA TGTGCCAGCAGTCCAGAGAACACTGAAGCTTTCTTT.

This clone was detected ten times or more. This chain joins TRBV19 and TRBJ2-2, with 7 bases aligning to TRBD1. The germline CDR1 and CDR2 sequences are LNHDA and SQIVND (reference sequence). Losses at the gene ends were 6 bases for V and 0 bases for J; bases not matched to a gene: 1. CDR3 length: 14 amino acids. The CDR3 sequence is CASSDRANTGELFF. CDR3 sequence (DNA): TGTGCCAGTAGCGACAGGGCGAACACCGGGGAGCTGTTTTTT.

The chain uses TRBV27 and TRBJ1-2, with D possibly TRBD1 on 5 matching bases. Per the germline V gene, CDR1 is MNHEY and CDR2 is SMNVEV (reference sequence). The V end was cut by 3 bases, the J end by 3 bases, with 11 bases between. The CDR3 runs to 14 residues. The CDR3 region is CASSLSTGDYGYTF. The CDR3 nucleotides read TGTGCCAGCAGTTTGTCCACGGGGGACTATGGCTACACCTTC.